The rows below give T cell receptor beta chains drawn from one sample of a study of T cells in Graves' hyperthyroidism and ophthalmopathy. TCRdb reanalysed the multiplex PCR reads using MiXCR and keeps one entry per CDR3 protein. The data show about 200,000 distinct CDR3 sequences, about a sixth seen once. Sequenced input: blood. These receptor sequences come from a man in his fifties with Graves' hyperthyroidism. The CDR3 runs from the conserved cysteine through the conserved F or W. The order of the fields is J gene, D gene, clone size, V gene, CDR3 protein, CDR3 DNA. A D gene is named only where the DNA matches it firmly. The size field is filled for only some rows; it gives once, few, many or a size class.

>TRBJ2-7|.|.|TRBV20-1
CSATPTTTYERYF
TGCAGTGCTACACCTACGACGACCTACGAGCGGTACTTC
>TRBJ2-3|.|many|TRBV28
CASSLDSEITGDTQYF
TGTGCCAGCAGTCTTGATTCGGAGATCACCGGAGATACGCAGTATTTT
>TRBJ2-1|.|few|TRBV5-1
CASSRAAVPYNEQFF
TGCGCCAGCAGCCGAGCAGCGGTTCCCTACAATGAGCAGTTCTTC
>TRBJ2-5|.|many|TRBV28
CASRHYRDQETQYF
TGTGCCAGCAGACACTACAGGGACCAAGAGACCCAGTACTTC
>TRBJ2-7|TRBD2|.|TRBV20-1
CSARTSGRAIDEQYF
TGCAGTGCTAGGACTAGCGGGAGGGCCATAGACGAGCAGTACTTC
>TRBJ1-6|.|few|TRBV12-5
CASGLNLGFVSYNSPLHF
TGTGCTAGTGGTTTGAATTTAGGGTTTGTGTCCTATAATTCACCCCTCCACTTT
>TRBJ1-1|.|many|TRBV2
CASSGDKGGEAFF
TGTGCCAGCAGTGGGGACAAAGGGGGTGAAGCTTTCTTT
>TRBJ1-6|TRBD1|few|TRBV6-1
CASRGDRDNSPLHF
TGTGCCAGCAGAGGGGACAGGGATAATTCACCCCTCCACTTT
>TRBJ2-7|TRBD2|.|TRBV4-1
CASSLAAGGSYEQYF
TGCGCCAGCAGCCTCGCAGCGGGAGGGTCCTACGAGCAGTACTTC
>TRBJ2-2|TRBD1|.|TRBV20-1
CSAWDSLTGELFF
TGCAGTGCTTGGGACAGCCTCACCGGGGAGCTGTTTTTT